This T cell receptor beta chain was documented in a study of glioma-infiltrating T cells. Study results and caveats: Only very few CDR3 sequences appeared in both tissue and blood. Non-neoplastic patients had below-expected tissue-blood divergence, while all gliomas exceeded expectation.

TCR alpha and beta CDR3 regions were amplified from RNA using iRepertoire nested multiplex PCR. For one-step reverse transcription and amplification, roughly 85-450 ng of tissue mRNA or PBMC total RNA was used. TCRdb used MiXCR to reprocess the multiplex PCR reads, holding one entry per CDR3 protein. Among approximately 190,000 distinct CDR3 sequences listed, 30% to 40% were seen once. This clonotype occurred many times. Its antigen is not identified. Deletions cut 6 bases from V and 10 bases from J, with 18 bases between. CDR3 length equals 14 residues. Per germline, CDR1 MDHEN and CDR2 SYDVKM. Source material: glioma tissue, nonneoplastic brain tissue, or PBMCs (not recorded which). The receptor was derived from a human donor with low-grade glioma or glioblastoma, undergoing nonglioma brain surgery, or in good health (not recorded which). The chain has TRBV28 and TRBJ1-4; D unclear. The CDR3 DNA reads TGTGCCAGCAGCAACCCCCAATCCAGGCGAAAACTGTTTTTT. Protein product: CASSNPQSRRKLFF.